These 30 T cell receptor beta chains share one sample of origin, sequenced in a study of regulatory T cells in long-lasting Graves disease. Time point defined: newly diagnosed GD, antithyroid drugs for less than 3 months. The TCR library was made from RNA extracted from PBMCs. For TCR beta, libraries came from iRepertoire HTBI primers and Arm-PCR of CDR3 regions. From the multiplex PCR reads, TCRdb called clonotypes with MiXCR, one entry per CDR3 protein. Among 400,000 to 450,000 distinct CDR3 sequences listed, over 15% were seen once. Separately, the same data were catalogued under a study of T cells in Graves' hyperthyroidism and ophthalmopathy.

The sample consisted of peripheral blood mononuclear cells (PBMCs), taken at new diagnosis, from a patient treated with antithyroid drugs. These receptors were collected from a woman in her thirties with Graves disease.

As concerns this clonotype: A read error is possible here, since a much larger clone lies one base away. The V gene is TRBV3-1, the J gene TRBJ2-1, with 9 nucleotides matching TRBD1. This CDR3 is 14 amino acids long. Trimming at V came to 1 base and at J to 10 bases, leaving 5 bases not matched to a gene. Germline lookup yields CDR1 LGHDT and CDR2 YNNKEL (reference sequence). CDR3: CASSQGTGVREQFF. CDR3 nucleotides: TGTGCCAGCAGCCAAGGGACAGGGGTCCGGGAGCAGTTCTTC.

This clonotype was counted ten times or more. The chain combines TRBV5-1 with TRBJ2-1; TRBD2 aligns across 9 bases. From germline, CDR1 is SGHRS and CDR2 YFSETQ. V trimming: 4 bases; J trimming: 8 bases; junction bases outside the gene matches: 7. This CDR3 contains 14 residues. The DNA of the CDR3 is TGCGCCAGCAGCCGGACTAGCGTTGAGGATGAGCAGTTCTTC. This translates into CASSRTSVEDEQFF.

This clonotype was detected many times. CDR3 amino acids: CASSLPYNEQFF. DNA of the CDR3: TGTGCCAGCAGCTTACCCTACAATGAGCAGTTCTTC. The V call is TRBV7-9, the J call TRBJ2-1; D ambiguous. The CDR3 spans 12 residues. CDR1 SEHNR and CDR2 FQNEAQ come from the germline V gene (reference sequence). The ends were cut back, 2 bases at V and 2 bases at J, with 1 base in the middle.

This clonotype was detected many times. The chain joins TRBV20-1 to TRBJ2-1; 7 bases match TRBD2. CDR3 length equals 15 residues. V gave up 3 bases and J gave up 2 bases; unmatched junction bases: 7. Looked up from germline, CDR1 is DFQATT and CDR2 is SNEGSKA (reference sequence). CDR3 nucleotides: TGCAGTGCTAGGACGTGGACTAGTCCCTACAATGAGCAGTTCTTC. Translating gives CSARTWTSPYNEQFF.

This clonotype has a count of ten or more. V and J are TRBV5-1 and TRBJ2-5; a possible D gene is TRBD1 (6 bases). The CDR3 runs 13 residues. The ends were cut back, 4 bases at V and 5 bases at J, with 12 bases in the middle. Germline V gene lookup returns CDR1 SGHRS and CDR2 YFSETQ. The DNA for the CDR3 is TGCGCCAGCAGCCCCACAGGGTGGGAGACCCAGTACTTC. Translating gives CASSPTGWETQYF.

Concerning this clonotype itself: A much larger clonotype is one base distant, so this may be a read error. The chain couples TRBV6-2 or TRBV6-3 to TRBJ2-5; TRBD1 aligns across 7 bases. Germline CDR1 reads MNHEY; CDR2 reads SVGEGT. The CDR3 spans 14 residues. The CDR3 sequence: CVSSRRQGQETQYF. The CDR3 nucleotides read TGTGTCAGCAGCAGAAGACAGGGCCAAGAGACCCAGTACTTC.

At least ten counts were recorded for this clonotype. V gene TRBV30 combines with J gene TRBJ1-2; a possible D gene is TRBD1 (6 bases). V gave up 2 bases and J gave up 3 bases, with 16 bases separating them. Per the germline V gene, CDR1 is GTSNPN and CDR2 is SVGIG (reference sequence). This CDR3 has 15 amino acids. In nucleotides, the CDR3 is TGTGCCTGGAGTAGGGGGGCACCCGGGGACTATGGCTACACCTTC. Translated, it gives CAWSRGAPGDYGYTF. The entire variable domain, with the rest obtained from reference TRBV30 and TRBJ1-2, is as follows: SQTIHQWPATLVQPVGSPLSLECTVEGTSNPNLYWYRQAAGRGLQLLFYSVGIGQISSEVPQNLSASRPQDRQFILSSKKLLLSDSGFYLCAWSRGAPGDYGYTFGSGTRLTVV.

At least ten counts were recorded for this clonotype. The V gene is TRBV29-1, the J gene TRBJ1-2; D perhaps matches TRBD1 (5 bases). Germline-derived CDR1 and CDR2 are SQVTM and ANQGSEA. CDR3 size: 13 residues. V was pared by 4 bases and J by 2 bases, with 11 bases between. The CDR3 spells CSVGQGANYGYTF. The CDR3 coding sequence is TGCAGCGTTGGGCAGGGCGCGAACTATGGCTACACCTTC.

This clonotype was observed a handful of times. The chain uses TRBV3-1 and TRBJ1-2; D possibly corresponds to TRBD1 (5 bases). In germline, CDR1 is LGHDT, CDR2 YNNKEL (reference sequence). The CDR3 is 14 amino acids. The V gene lost 4 bases and the J gene lost 4 bases, with 13 bases spanning the gap. The CDR3 reads CASSPMLGVYGYTF. As DNA, the CDR3 is TGTGCCAGCAGCCCTATGTTGGGGGTCTATGGCTACACCTTC.

This clonotype was recorded at least ten times. The chain employs TRBV14 and TRBJ2-7, with D uncertain. CDR1 and CDR2 (germline): SGHDN, FVKESK. CDR3 length: 14 amino acids. Trimming took 4 bases from V and 0 from J, leaving 10 bases between them. The CDR3 DNA reads as TGTGCCAGCAGCCGACTCAGCTCCTCCTACGAGCAGTACTTC. Its protein is CASSRLSSSYEQYF.

This chain joins TRBV5-4 and TRBJ2-7; D possibly corresponds to TRBD2 (6 bases). The CDR3 sequence is 17 residues long. V gave up 3 bases and J gave up 6 bases, with 25 bases separating them. The germline gives CDR1 SGHNT, CDR2 YYREEE (reference sequence). CDR3 nucleotides: TGTGCCAGCAGCTCACCAGCAGGAGGCCTCCTGGGGGGCGAGCAGTACTTC. Residues: CASSSPAGGLLGGEQYF.

The table lists this clonotype with many counts. V and J are TRBV7-2 and TRBJ2-1; 8 bases map to TRBD2. Trimming cost V 4 bases and J 2 bases; bases outside gene matches: 4. The CDR3 consists of 15 residues. Germline V gene sequence: CDR1 SGHTA, CDR2 FQGNSA. The CDR3 is CASSYSGDPYNEQFF. The CDR3 DNA reads TGTGCCAGCAGCTATAGCGGGGACCCCTACAATGAGCAGTTCTTC.

V usage is TRBV13 and J usage is TRBJ2-3; D possibly corresponds to TRBD2 (6 bases). V lost 4 bases to trimming and J lost 7 bases, with 15 bases between them. This CDR3 comprises 14 residues. The V gene's germline CDR1 is PRHDT and CDR2 FYEKMQ (reference sequence). The CDR3: CASSSGTLSYTQYF. The DNA for the CDR3 is TGTGCCAGCAGCTCCGGGACTCTGAGTTATACGCAGTATTTT.

In this sample, this clonotype turned up many times. The rearrangement joins TRBV7-2 to TRBJ2-7; 9 nucleotides align to TRBD1. V gave up 5 bases and J gave up 1 base; unmatched junction bases: 12. The CDR3 has 17 amino acids. In germline, CDR1 is SGHTA, CDR2 FQGNSA. The CDR3 region has the DNA TGTGCCAGCAGCCCGTTGTCCGGGACAGGGTTTTCCTACGAGCAGTACTTC. Its translation: CASSPLSGTGFSYEQYF.

This clonotype turned up a few times. The rearrangement joins TRBV19 to TRBJ1-2; D call uncertain. Germline CDR1 is LNHDA and CDR2 is SQIVND (reference sequence). The V and J ends lost 1 base and 4 bases respectively, with 10 bases between them. This CDR3 region has 14 residues. The CDR3 sequence is CASSIVGRAYGYTF. CDR3 nucleotide sequence: TGTGCCAGTAGTATAGTTGGCAGAGCCTATGGCTACACCTTC.

Ten or more counts support this clonotype. The rearrangement links TRBV2 to TRBJ1-1, with D tentatively TRBD1 (5 bases). The CDR3 runs 13 residues. V was clipped by 7 bases and J by 11 bases, with 20 bases between them. CDR1 is SNHLY, CDR2 FYNNEI, per germline. CDR3 sequence: CASTTLLGAIAFF. CDR3 DNA: TGTGCCAGCACCACCCTGCTAGGGGCAATTGCTTTCTTT.

There are many counts of this clonotype. J is TRBJ2-1 and V is TRBV10-2; TRBD2 agrees at 11 bases. Germline CDR1 WSHSY, CDR2 SAAADI. This CDR3 has 18 amino acids. J gave up 4 bases and V 0 bases, and 8 bases lay outside the gene matches. The CDR3 sequence: CASSESRSSGRSYNEQFF. The CDR3 bases are TGCGCCAGCAGTGAGTCGAGGTCTAGCGGGAGGTCTTACAATGAGCAGTTCTTC.

There are many counts of this clonotype. In nucleotides, the CDR3 is TGTGCCAGCAGCTTAGATCGAGGGTTCTCCTACAATGAGCAGTTCTTC. Translating it yields CASSLDRGFSYNEQFF. The chain uses TRBV11-2 and TRBJ2-1; tentatively, D is TRBD2 (5 bases). Germline V gene lookup returns CDR1 SGHAT and CDR2 FQNNGV. This CDR3 has 16 residues. Trimming took 0 bases from V and 0 from J, leaving 9 bases between them.

The table lists this clonotype with many counts. The chain recombines TRBV5-5 with TRBJ1-1; D possibly corresponds to TRBD1 (5 bases). Germline V lookup: CDR1 SGHKS, CDR2 YYEKEE (reference sequence). The CDR3 runs to 14 residues. Trimming removed 0 bases at V and 11 bases at J, with 17 bases between. Here the CDR3 DNA reads TGTGCCAGCAGCTTGGGGGGGAGGGAAATATCGGCTTTCTTT. Translation: CASSLGGREISAFF.

At least ten counts were recorded for this clonotype. This chain joins TRBV3-1 and TRBJ2-1; 7 bases are a match to TRBD2. Per the germline V gene, CDR1 is LGHDT and CDR2 is YNNKEL (reference sequence). The CDR3 covers 12 residues. V shed 6 bases, J shed 11 bases, and the junction held 7 bases outside the gene matches. In DNA form, the CDR3 reads TGTGCCAGCAGTGTTATAGCGGGTCAGCAGTTCTTC. This gives the protein CASSVIAGQQFF.

CDR3 sequence reads: CASSLGLAGGTSYNEQFF. The CDR3 bases are TGCGCCAGCAGCCTGGGACTAGCGGGGGGTACCTCCTACAATGAGCAGTTCTTC. The rearrangement uses TRBV5-1 and TRBJ2-1; TRBD2 aligns across 15 bases. J lost 0 bases, V lost 4 bases, and 5 bases had no gene match. This CDR3 is built from 18 residues. Germline V gene sequence: CDR1 SGHRS, CDR2 YFSETQ.

The chain links TRBV18 to TRBJ2-2, with a tentative D call TRBD2 (5 bases). The length of the CDR3 is 15 residues. The V end was cut by 1 base, the J end by 3 bases, with 9 bases between. Germline loops: CDR1 KGHSH, CDR2 LQKENI. CDR3 residues: CASSPLVGDTGELFF. The DNA for the CDR3 is TGTGCCAGCTCACCACTGGTCGGGGACACCGGGGAGCTGTTTTTT.

The V gene is TRBV24-1, the J gene TRBJ2-2; no definite D call. Trimming pared 5 bases from V and 6 bases from J, leaving 6 bases between. The CDR3 spans 12 residues. Germline CDR1 KGHDR, CDR2 SFDVKD. CDR3 sequence reads: CATSGLPGELFF. CDR3 nucleotide sequence: TGTGCCACCAGTGGGTTACCCGGGGAGCTGTTTTTT.

The V and J genes are TRBV27 and TRBJ1-5; D ambiguous. Germline assignment: CDR1 MNHEY and CDR2 SMNVEV (reference sequence). CDR3 length: 14 amino acids. The ends were cut back, 5 bases at V and 0 bases at J, with 8 bases in the middle. The CDR3 reads CASSRGYSNQPQHF. The CDR3 DNA reads TGTGCCAGCAGTCGAGGTTATAGCAATCAGCCCCAGCATTTT.

This clonotype was seen only a few times. V usage is TRBV27 and J usage is TRBJ2-1; 7 positions agree with TRBD2. V lost 2 bases to trimming and J lost 0 bases; unmatched junction nucleotides: 10. Germline V lookup: CDR1 MNHEY, CDR2 SMNVEV (reference sequence). The CDR3 is made up of 18 amino acids. The CDR3 nucleotides read TGTGCCAGCAGTTTAAGGGGCAGCGGGATGAGCTCCTACAATGAGCAGTTCTTC. Translated: CASSLRGSGMSSYNEQFF.

The rearrangement uses TRBV6-1 and TRBJ1-6, with 8 bases that match TRBD1. The CDR3 covers 17 residues. The V gene end was trimmed by 7 bases and the J gene end by 6 bases; junction bases not matched to a gene: 14. Germline values: CDR1 MNHNS, CDR2 SASEGT. Here the CDR3 DNA reads TGTGCCAGCACCATGGGGACAGGTTCCGGGTCTAATTCACCCCTCCACTTT. Translated: CASTMGTGSGSNSPLHF.

This clonotype was recorded at least ten times. This chain connects TRBV13 to TRBJ2-1, with 8 bases lining up with TRBD2. The CDR3 covers 17 residues. V lost 2 bases, J lost 4 bases, and 10 bases stayed unmatched. Per germline, CDR1 PRHDT and CDR2 FYEKMQ (reference sequence). The CDR3 DNA follows: TGTGCCAGCAGCTTACCATCACCCACTAGCGGATACAATGAGCAGTTCTTC. Its translation is CASSLPSPTSGYNEQFF.

This clonotype was observed many times. The chain uses TRBV30 and TRBJ2-1; TRBD1 or TRBD2 may be the D gene (5 bases each). The CDR3 runs 11 residues. Germline CDR1 is GTSNPN and CDR2 is SVGIG (reference sequence). Trimming took off 4 bases at V and 7 bases at J, with 8 bases between the two ends. The CDR3 sequence: CAWTGGNEQFF. CDR3 nucleotide sequence: TGTGCCTGGACTGGGGGAAATGAGCAGTTCTTC.

This clonotype was picked up many times. The rearrangement joins TRBV11-2 to TRBJ1-2, with 7 bases that match TRBD1. Germline values: CDR1 SGHAT, CDR2 FQNNGV. This CDR3 spans 13 amino acids. Trimming removed 2 bases from V and 5 bases from J; junction bases left unmatched: 2. Written as DNA, the CDR3 is TGTGCCAGCAGCTTAAACAGGGGTTATGGCTACACCTTC. This gives the protein CASSLNRGYGYTF.

The sample holds many counts of this clonotype. The rearrangement links TRBV20-1 to TRBJ2-7; a possible D gene is TRBD2 (6 bases). There are 14 residues in the CDR3. CDR1 DFQATT and CDR2 SNEGSKA come from the germline V gene (reference sequence). V was shortened by 3 bases and J by 3 bases, with 15 bases between the two germline ends. In nucleotides, the CDR3 is TGCAGTGCTAGGCACAGCGGGTTCGGCTACGAGCAGTACTTC. Amino acid sequence: CSARHSGFGYEQYF.